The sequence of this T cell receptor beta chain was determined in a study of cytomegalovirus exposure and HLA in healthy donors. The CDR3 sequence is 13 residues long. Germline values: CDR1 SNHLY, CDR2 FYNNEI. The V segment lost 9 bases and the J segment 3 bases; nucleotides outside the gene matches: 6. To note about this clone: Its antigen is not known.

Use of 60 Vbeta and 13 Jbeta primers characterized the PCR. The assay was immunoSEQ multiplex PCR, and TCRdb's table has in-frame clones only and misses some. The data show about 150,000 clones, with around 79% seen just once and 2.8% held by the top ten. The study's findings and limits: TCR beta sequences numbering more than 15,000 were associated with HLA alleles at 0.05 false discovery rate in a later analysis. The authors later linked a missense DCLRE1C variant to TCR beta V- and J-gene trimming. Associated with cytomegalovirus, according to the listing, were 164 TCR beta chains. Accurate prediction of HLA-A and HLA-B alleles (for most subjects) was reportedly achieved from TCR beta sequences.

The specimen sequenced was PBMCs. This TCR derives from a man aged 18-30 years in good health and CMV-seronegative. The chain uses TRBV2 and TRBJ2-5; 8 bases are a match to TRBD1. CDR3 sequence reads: CASPGQAKETQYF. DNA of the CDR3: TGTGCCAGTCCGGGACAGGCAAAAGAGACCCAGTACTTC.